The T cell receptor (beta chain) under discussion was sequenced for a study of cytomegalovirus exposure and HLA in healthy donors. Healthy donors of bone marrow made up the group. Primers for the PCR totalled 60 Vbeta and 13 Jbeta. Here immunoSEQ multiplex PCR was the method, and the copy in TCRdb shows in-frame clones only, minus some. The repertoire table contains tens of thousands of clones. The CDR3 spans 15 residues. Trimming cost V 2 bases and J 4 bases; bases outside gene matches: 5. Germline CDR1 reads MNHEY; CDR2 reads SVGAGI. The sample was PBMCs. The TCR comes from a man younger than 30 in good health and CMV-seropositive. This rearrangement joins TRBV6-5 to TRBJ1-2; 9 nucleotides align to TRBD1. The CDR3 coding sequence is TGTGCCAGCAGTTACCGAACAGGGGGCCCCTATGGCTACACCTTC. It codes for CASSYRTGGPYGYTF.